This T cell receptor (beta chain) was sequenced in a study of blood T cell repertoires in COVID-19. Turning to the study itself: Donors in the United States, Italy and Spain gave samples during acute or convalescent COVID-19. T cells, B-cell-depleted T cells, or PBMCs provided the cDNA or gDNA that served as material.

In the authors' methods: Scientists estimated how many nucleated cells there were by amplifying reference gene primers. The repertoire was sequenced with immunoSEQ multiplex PCR; TCRdb's copy has only in-frame clones and lacks some. That table gives V, J and clone size, and the DNA gave D and trimming. This sample has roughly 320,000 clones, with roughly 85% found just once. This CDR3 region has 18 residues. Germline V gene sequence: CDR1 SGHRS, CDR2 YFSETQ. The V gene end was trimmed by 0 bases and the J gene end by 0 bases; junction bases not matched to a gene: 10. This chain connects TRBV5-1 to TRBJ1-2; TRBD1 matches at 8 bases. This TCR was recovered from a human donor in a cohort sampled during active COVID-19. Sequencing was carried out using peripheral blood. Written as DNA, the CDR3 is TGCGCCAGCAGCTTGGTGGCCCAGGGGGCCCTTCCTAACTATGGCTACACCTTC. It is translated as CASSLVAQGALPNYGYTF.